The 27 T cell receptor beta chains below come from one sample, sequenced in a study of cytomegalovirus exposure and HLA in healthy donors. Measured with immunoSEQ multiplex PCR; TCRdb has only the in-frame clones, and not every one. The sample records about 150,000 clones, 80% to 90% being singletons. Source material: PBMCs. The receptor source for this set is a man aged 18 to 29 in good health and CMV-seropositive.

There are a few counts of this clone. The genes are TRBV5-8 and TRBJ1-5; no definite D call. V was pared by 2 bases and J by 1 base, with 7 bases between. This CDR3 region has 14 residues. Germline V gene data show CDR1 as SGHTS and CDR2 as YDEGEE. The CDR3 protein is CASSFYRSNQPQHF. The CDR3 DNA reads TGTGCCAGCAGCTTTTACAGAAGCAATCAGCCCCAGCATTTT.

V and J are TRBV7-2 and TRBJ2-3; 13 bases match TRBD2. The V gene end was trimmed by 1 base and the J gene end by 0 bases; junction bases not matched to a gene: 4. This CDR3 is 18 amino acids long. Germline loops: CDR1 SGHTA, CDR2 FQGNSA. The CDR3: CASSLVGTSGISTDTQYF. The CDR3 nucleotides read TGTGCCAGCAGCTTAGTGGGGACTAGCGGGATAAGCACAGATACGCAGTATTTT. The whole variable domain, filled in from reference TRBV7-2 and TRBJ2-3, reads GAGVSQSPSNKVTEKGKDVELRCDPISGHTALYWYRQSLGQGLEFLIYFQGNSAPDKSGLPSDRFSAERTGGSVSTLTIQRTQQEDSAVYLCASSLVGTSGISTDTQYFGPGTRLTVL.

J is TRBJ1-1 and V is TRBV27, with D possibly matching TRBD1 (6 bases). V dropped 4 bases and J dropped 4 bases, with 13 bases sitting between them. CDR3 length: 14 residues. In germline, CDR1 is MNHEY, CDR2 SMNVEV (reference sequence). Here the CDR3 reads CASSYAGGATEAFF. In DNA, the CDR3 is TGTGCCAGCAGTTACGCCGGGGGGGCCACTGAAGCTTTCTTT.

This chain's CDR3 is CSVEVGTGKEKLFF. The CDR3 DNA is TGCAGCGTTGAAGTAGGGACAGGGAAAGAAAAACTGTTTTTT. The rearrangement joins TRBV29-1 to TRBJ1-4; 9 nucleotides align to TRBD1. J was trimmed by 8 bases and V by 1 base; bases with no gene match: 5. Germline-derived CDR1 and CDR2 are SQVTM and ANQGSEA. CDR3 length: 14 residues. The full variable domain, with the rest looked up from reference TRBV29-1 and TRBJ1-4, is SAVISQKPSRDICQRGTSLTIQCQVDSQVTMMFWYRQQPGQSLTLIATANQGSEATYESGFVIDKFPISRPNLTFSTLTVSNMSPEDSSIYLCSVEVGTGKEKLFFGSGTQLSVL.

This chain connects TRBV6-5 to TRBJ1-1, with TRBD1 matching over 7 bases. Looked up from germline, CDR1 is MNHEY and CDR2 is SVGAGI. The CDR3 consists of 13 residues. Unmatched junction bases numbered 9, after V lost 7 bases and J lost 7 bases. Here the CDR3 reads CASTRGQIYEAFF. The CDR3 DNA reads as TGTGCCAGCACGAGGGGACAGATCTATGAAGCTTTCTTT.

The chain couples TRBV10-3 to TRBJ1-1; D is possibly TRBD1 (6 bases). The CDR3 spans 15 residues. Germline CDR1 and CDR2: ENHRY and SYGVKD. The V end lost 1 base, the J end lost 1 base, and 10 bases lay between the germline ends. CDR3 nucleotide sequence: TGTGCCATCAGTGAGTACAGGGATACGAACACTGAAGCTTTCTTT. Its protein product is CAISEYRDTNTEAFF.

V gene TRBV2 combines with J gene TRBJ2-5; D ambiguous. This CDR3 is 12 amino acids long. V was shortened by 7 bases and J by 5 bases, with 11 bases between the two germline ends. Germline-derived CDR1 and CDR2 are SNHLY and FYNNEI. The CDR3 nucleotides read TGTGCCAGCAACGACTTTCAGGAGACCCAGTACTTC. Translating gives CASNDFQETQYF.

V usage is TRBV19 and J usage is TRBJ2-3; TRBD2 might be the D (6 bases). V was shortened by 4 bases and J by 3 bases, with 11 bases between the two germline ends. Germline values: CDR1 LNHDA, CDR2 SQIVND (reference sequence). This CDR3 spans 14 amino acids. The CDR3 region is CASSTEGGTDTQYF. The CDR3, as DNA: TGTGCCAGTAGTACGGAGGGAGGAACAGATACGCAGTATTTT.

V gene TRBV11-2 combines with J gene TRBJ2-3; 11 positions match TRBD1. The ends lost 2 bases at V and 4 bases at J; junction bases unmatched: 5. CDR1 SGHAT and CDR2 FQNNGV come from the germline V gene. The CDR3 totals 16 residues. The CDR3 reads CASSLPPGQGADTQYF. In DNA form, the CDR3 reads TGTGCCAGCAGCTTACCTCCGGGACAGGGGGCAGATACGCAGTATTTT.

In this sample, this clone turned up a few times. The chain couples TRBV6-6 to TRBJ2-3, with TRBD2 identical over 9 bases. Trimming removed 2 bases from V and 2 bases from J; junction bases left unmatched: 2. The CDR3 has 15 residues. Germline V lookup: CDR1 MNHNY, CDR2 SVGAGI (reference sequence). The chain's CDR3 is CASSYGGRVTDTQYF. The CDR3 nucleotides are TGTGCCAGCAGTTACGGCGGGAGGGTCACAGATACGCAGTATTTT.

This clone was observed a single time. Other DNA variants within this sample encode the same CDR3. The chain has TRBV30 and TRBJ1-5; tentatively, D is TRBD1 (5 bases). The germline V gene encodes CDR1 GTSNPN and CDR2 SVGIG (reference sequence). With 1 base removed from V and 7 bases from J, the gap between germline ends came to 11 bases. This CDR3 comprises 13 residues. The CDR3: CAWSAGTSQPQHF. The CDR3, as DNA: TGTGCCTGGAGTGCAGGGACTTCGCAGCCCCAGCATTTT. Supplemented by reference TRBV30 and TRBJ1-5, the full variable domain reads SQTIHQWPATLVQPVGSPLSLECTVEGTSNPNLYWYRQAAGRGLQLLFYSVGIGQISSEVPQNLSASRPQDRQFILSSKKLLLSDSGFYLCAWSAGTSQPQHFGDGTRLSIL.

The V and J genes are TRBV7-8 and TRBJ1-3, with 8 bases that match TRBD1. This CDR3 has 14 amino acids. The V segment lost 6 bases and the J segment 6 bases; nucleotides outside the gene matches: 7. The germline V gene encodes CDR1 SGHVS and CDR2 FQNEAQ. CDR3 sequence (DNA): TGTGCCAGCAGGTCGACAGGGGACGCAAACACCATATATTTT. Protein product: CASRSTGDANTIYF.

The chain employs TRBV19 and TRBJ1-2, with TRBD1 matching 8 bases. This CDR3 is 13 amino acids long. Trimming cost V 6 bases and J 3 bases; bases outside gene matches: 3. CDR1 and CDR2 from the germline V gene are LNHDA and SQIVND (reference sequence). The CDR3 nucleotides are TGTGCCAGTAGCACGGACAGGGACTATGGCTACACCTTC. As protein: CASSTDRDYGYTF. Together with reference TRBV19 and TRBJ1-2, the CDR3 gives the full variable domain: DGGITQSPKYLFRKEGQNVTLSCEQNLNHDAMYWYRQDPGQGLRLIYYSQIVNDFQKGDIAEGYSVSREKKESFPLTVTSAQKNPTAFYLCASSTDRDYGYTFGSGTRLTVV.

The CDR3 nucleotides are TGTGCCAGCAGCTTAATATCGAACACTGAAGCTTTCTTT. As protein: CASSLISNTEAFF. V gene TRBV7-3 combines with J gene TRBJ1-1; D is undetermined. The CDR3 sequence is 13 residues long. Germline loops: CDR1 SGHTA, CDR2 FQGTGA. V was clipped by 1 base and J by 1 base, with 4 bases between them.

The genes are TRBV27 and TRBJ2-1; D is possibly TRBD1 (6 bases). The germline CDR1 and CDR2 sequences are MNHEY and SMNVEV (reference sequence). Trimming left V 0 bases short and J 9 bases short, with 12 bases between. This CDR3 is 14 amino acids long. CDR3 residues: CASSLSDRFGEQFF. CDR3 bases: TGTGCCAGCAGTTTATCCGACAGGTTTGGTGAGCAGTTCTTC.

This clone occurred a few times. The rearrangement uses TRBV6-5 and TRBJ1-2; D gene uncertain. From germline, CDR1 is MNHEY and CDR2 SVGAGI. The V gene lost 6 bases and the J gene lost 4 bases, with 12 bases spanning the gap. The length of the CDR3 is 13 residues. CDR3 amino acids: CASRTVNGYGYTF. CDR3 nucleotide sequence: TGTGCCAGCAGAACCGTGAACGGCTATGGCTACACCTTC.

The CDR3 region is CSVGTLNTEAFF. The CDR3 region has the DNA TGCAGCGTTGGGACACTGAACACTGAAGCTTTCTTT. This chain joins TRBV29-1 and TRBJ1-1, with a tentative D call TRBD1 (5 bases). This CDR3 contains 12 residues. Looked up from germline, CDR1 is SQVTM and CDR2 is ANQGSEA. V shed 4 bases and J shed 0 bases, with 6 bases lying between them.

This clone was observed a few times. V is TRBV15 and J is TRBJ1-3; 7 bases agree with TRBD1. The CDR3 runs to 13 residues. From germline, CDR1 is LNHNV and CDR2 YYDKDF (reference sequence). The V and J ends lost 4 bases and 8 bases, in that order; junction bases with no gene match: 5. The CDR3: CATSTDRADTIYF. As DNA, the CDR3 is TGTGCCACCAGCACCGACAGGGCGGACACCATATATTTT.

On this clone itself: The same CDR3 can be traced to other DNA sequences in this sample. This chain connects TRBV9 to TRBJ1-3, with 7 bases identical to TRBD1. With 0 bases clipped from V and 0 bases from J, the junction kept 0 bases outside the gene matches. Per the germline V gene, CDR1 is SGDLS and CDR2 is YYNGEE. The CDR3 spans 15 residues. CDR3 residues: CASSVEGASGNTIYF. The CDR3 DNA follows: TGTGCCAGCAGCGTAGAGGGGGCCTCTGGAAACACCATATATTTT.

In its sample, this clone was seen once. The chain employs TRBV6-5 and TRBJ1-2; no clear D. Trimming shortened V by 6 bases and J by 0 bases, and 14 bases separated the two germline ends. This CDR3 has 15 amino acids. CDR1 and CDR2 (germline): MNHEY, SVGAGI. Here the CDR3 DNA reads TGTGCCAGCAGCCCCCTCTCGCCTACTAACTATGGCTACACCTTC. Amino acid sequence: CASSPLSPTNYGYTF.

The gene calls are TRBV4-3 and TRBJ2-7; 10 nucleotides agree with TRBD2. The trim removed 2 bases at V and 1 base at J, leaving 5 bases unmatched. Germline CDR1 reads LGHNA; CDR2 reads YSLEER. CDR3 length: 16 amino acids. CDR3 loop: CASSQQRAGGSYEQYF. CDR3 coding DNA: TGCGCCAGCAGCCAACAGAGAGCGGGGGGGTCCTACGAGCAGTACTTC.

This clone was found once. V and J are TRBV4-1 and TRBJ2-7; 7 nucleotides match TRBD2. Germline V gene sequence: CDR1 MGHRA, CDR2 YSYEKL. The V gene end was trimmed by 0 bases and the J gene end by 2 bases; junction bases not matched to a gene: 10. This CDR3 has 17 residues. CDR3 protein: CASSQDLEAGVAYEQYF. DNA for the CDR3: TGCGCCAGCAGCCAAGACTTGGAGGCGGGAGTGGCCTACGAGCAGTACTTC.

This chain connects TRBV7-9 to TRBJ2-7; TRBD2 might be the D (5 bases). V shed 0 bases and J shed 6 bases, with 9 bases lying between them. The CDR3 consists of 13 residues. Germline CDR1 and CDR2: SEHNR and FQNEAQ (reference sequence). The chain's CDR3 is CASSLAGATEQYF. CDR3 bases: TGTGCCAGCAGCTTAGCGGGAGCGACCGAGCAGTACTTC.

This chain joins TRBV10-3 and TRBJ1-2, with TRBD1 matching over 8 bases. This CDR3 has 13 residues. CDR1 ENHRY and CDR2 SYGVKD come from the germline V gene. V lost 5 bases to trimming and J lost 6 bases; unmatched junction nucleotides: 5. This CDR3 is CAISIGQGDGYTF. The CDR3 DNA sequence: TGTGCCATCAGTATTGGACAGGGAGATGGCTACACCTTC.

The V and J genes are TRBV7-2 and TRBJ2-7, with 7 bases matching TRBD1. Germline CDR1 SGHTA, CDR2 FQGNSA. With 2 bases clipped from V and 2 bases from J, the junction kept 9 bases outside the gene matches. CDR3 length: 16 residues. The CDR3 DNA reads TGTGCCAGCAGCTTATCCAGGGGGATCTGGGCCTACGAGCAGTACTTC. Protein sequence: CASSLSRGIWAYEQYF.

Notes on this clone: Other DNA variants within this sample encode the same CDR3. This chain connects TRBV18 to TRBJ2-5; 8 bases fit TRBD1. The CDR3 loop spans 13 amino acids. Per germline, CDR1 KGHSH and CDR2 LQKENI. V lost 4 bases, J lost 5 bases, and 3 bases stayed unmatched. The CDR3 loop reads CASSLGQGETQYF. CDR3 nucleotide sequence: TGTGCCAGCTCACTAGGACAGGGCGAGACCCAGTACTTC.

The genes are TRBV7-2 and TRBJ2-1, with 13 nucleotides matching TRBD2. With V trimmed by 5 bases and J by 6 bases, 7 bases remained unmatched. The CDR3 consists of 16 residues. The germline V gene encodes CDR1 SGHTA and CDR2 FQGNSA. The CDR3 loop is CASSTRLAGGRNEQFF. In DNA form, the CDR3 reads TGTGCCAGCAGCACTCGACTAGCGGGGGGACGCAATGAGCAGTTCTTC.